These T cell receptor beta chains were read from a single sample in a study of shared clonotypes between healthy human individuals. The assay was immunoSEQ multiplex PCR, and TCRdb's table has in-frame clones only and misses some. The sample holds about 2.1 million clones, 85% to 95% seen once. The specimen sequenced was naive CD8+ T cells from PBMCs. These TCRs come from a man between 18 and 29 years old in good health. Some clones in this sample may be carry-over from other donors' samples. Each CDR3 is given with its conserved first and last residue. Fields, in order: CDR3 DNA, CDR3 protein, J gene, D gene, clone size, V gene, CDR3 length. The D gene is left open where the match is weak. Size values are once, few and many counts, or a class for expanded clones, and some rows have none.

TGTGCCACCAGCGGGGGGGGCAGAACTTACAATGAGCAGTTCTTC	CATSGGGRTYNEQFF	TRBJ2-1	NA	NA	TRBV15	15
TGTGCCAGCAGCTTAACCTCAGGGATCGGGTTATACAATGAGCAGTTCTTC	CASSLTSGIGLYNEQFF	TRBJ2-1	NA	NA	TRBV7-3	17
TGCAGCGTTGTGGCTACGCAGGGTTCATCCTACGAGCAGTACTTC	CSVVATQGSSYEQYF	TRBJ2-7	NA	NA	TRBV29-1	15
TGTGCCAGTAGTATTCTGGGAGGGCCGGACACCGGGGAGCTGTTTTTT	CASSILGGPDTGELFF	TRBJ2-2	TRBD2	NA	TRBV19	16
TGTGCCAGCAATCTTAAACTAGCGGGAGGACGGGGAGAGACCCAGTACTTC	CASNLKLAGGRGETQYF	TRBJ2-5	TRBD2	NA	TRBV2	17
TGTGCCAGCAGTCCCTGGACAGGAGTCAATCAGCCCCAGCATTTT	CASSPWTGVNQPQHF	TRBJ1-5	TRBD1	once	TRBV27	15
TGTGCCAGCAGTTTCGGGACAGGGGGTACCTACGAGCAGTACTTC	CASSFGTGGTYEQYF	TRBJ2-7	TRBD1	once	TRBV27	15
TGTGCCAGCAGCGTAGACACTAGCTTTGGCGATGAGCAGTTCTTC	CASSVDTSFGDEQFF	TRBJ2-1	NA	NA	TRBV9	15
TGTGCCAGCAGGACCAGGGGTCGGTTTTGGGAGCAGTACTTC	CASRTRGRFWEQYF	TRBJ2-7	NA	NA	TRBV28	14
TGTGCCAGCAGCTTGGTGGGACAGCTAGACTCCTACGAGCAGTACTTC	CASSLVGQLDSYEQYF	TRBJ2-7	TRBD1	NA	TRBV5-6	16
TGTGCCAGCAGCAGTCGGGAGCCCTTT	CASSSREPF	TRBJ1-1	NA	few	TRBV21-1	9
TGCGCCAGCAGCGCCAGGGACAGGACGCACACAGATACGCAGTATTTT	CASSARDRTHTDTQYF	TRBJ2-3	TRBD1	NA	TRBV5-1	16
TGTGCCAGCAGCCAAGTTGTGGACCCTAAAAACATTCAGTACTTC	CASSQVVDPKNIQYF	TRBJ2-4	NA	NA	TRBV4-2	15
TGTGCCAGCAGTGGGGCTTACGAGCAGTACTTC	CASSGAYEQYF	TRBJ2-7	NA	NA	TRBV2	11
TGCGCCAGCAGCTTGGTTTCTCTTGGCAGGGGAATTGAAAAACTGTTTTTT	CASSLVSLGRGIEKLFF	TRBJ1-4	NA	NA	TRBV5-1	17
TGTGCCAGCAGTTACTCCCCCCCCTACGAGCAGTACTTC	CASSYSPPYEQYF	TRBJ2-7	NA	NA	TRBV6-5	13
TGTGCCAGCAGTACGACAGGGGCGAATCAGCCCCAGCATTTT	CASSTTGANQPQHF	TRBJ1-5	TRBD1	NA	TRBV28	14
TGCGCCAGCAGCCAAGATCGGTTGGGGCTAGCGGGCCTCACGACCTACGAGCAGTACTTC	CASSQDRLGLAGLTTYEQYF	TRBJ2-7	TRBD2	NA	TRBV4-1	20
TGTGCCAGCAGTGGAAGGGCGGAAAGGTGGTACGAGCAGTACTTC	CASSGRAERWYEQYF	TRBJ2-7	NA	NA	TRBV27	15
TGCGCCAGCAGCCAAGGACACTCGAACACTGAAGCTTTCTTT	CASSQGHSNTEAFF	TRBJ1-1	NA	few	TRBV4-1	14
TGCAGCGTTGTGACCGGACAGGCCTACGAGCAGTACTTC	CSVVTGQAYEQYF	TRBJ2-7	TRBD1	NA	TRBV29-1	13
TGTGCCAGCAGTTTTCACGATCAGCCCCAGCATTTT	CASSFHDQPQHF	TRBJ1-5	NA	NA	TRBV27	12
TGTGCCAGTAGTATACCGGCAGGCATTATGAACACTGAAGCTTTCTTT	CASSIPAGIMNTEAFF	TRBJ1-1	NA	NA	TRBV19	16
TGTGCCAGCAGTTTGGGGATGACCTACGAGCAGTACTTC	CASSLGMTYEQYF	TRBJ2-7	NA	NA	TRBV27	13
TGTGCCAGTAGTATAGGCGGACTAGCGGGAGCCAATGAGCAGTTCTTC	CASSIGGLAGANEQFF	TRBJ2-1	TRBD2	NA	TRBV19	16